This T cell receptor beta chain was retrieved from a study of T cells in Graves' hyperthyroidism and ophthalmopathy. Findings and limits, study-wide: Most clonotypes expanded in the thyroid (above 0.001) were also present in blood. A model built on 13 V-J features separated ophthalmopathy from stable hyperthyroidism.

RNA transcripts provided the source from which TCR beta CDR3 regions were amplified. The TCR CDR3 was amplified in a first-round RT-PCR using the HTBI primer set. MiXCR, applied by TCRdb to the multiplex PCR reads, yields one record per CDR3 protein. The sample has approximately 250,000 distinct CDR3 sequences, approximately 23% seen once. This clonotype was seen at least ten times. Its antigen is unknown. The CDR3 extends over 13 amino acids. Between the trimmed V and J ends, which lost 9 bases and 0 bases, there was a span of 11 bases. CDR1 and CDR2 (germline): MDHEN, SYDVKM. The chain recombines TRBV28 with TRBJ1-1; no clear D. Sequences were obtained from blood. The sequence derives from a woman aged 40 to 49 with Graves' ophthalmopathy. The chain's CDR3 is CASRPNLNTEAFF. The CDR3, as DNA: TGTGCCAGTAGACCGAACCTGAACACTGAAGCTTTCTTT.